This entry lists 29 T cell receptor beta chains sequenced from one sample in a study of blood T cell repertoires in COVID-19. Assay: immunoSEQ multiplex PCR; the TCRdb copy retains only in-frame clones and omits some. This table has about 330,000 clones, approximately 90% appearing once. Sequencing was carried out using peripheral blood. The source is a man aged 25 to 40 with COVID-19, enrolled during active disease.

This chain joins TRBV2 and TRBJ2-1; TRBD1 matches 7 bases. Germline V gene lookup returns CDR1 SNHLY and CDR2 FYNNEI. The CDR3 extends over 14 amino acids. V trimming: 10 bases; J trimming: 6 bases; junction bases outside the gene matches: 12. The CDR3 loop reads CAIELRDSSNEQFF. The CDR3 DNA reads TGTGCCATCGAACTCCGGGACAGTTCCAATGAGCAGTTCTTC.

The chain recombines TRBV13 with TRBJ1-6; TRBD1 might be the D (6 bases). V was clipped by 4 bases and J by 10 bases, with 20 bases between them. Germline V gene lookup returns CDR1 PRHDT and CDR2 FYEKMQ (reference sequence). The CDR3 is 16 residues long. The chain's CDR3 is CASSSLTGKRRSPLHF. DNA of the CDR3: TGTGCCAGCAGCTCGTTAACAGGGAAGAGAAGGTCACCCCTCCACTTT. The variable domain in full, with the rest retrieved from reference TRBV13 and TRBJ1-6, is AAGVIQSPRHLIKEKRETATLKCYPIPRHDTVYWYQQGPGQDPQFLISFYEKMQSDKGSIPDRFSAQQFSDYHSELNMSSLELGDSALYFCASSSLTGKRRSPLHFGNGTRLTVT.

This chain joins TRBV19 and TRBJ2-7, with 7 positions matching TRBD2. Germline V lookup: CDR1 LNHDA, CDR2 SQIVND (reference sequence). This CDR3 has 13 amino acids. Trimming cost V 5 bases and J 5 bases; bases outside gene matches: 6. The CDR3 is CASSGDYPHEQYF. The CDR3 coding sequence is TGTGCCAGTAGTGGGGACTATCCCCACGAGCAGTACTTC. Full variable domain (missing parts from reference TRBV19 and TRBJ2-7): DGGITQSPKYLFRKEGQNVTLSCEQNLNHDAMYWYRQDPGQGLRLIYYSQIVNDFQKGDIAEGYSVSREKKESFPLTVTSAQKNPTAFYLCASSGDYPHEQYFGPGTRLTVT.

The rearrangement links TRBV18 to TRBJ2-2, with D possibly TRBD1 on 6 matching bases. This CDR3 contains 15 residues. The germline CDR1 and CDR2 sequences are KGHSH and LQKENI. V was shortened by 0 bases and J by 6 bases, with 11 bases between the two germline ends. In nucleotides, the CDR3 is TGTGCCAGCTCACCACCGGGGGCTGCGTCCGGGGAGCTGTTTTTT. The encoded protein is CASSPPGAASGELFF.

The CDR3 spells CASSPLPQGQRSASSGANVLTF. The DNA for the CDR3 is TGTGCCAGCTCACCACTCCCCCAGGGACAGAGAAGTGCGTCATCTGGGGCCAACGTCCTGACTTTC. V is TRBV18 and J is TRBJ2-6, with 7 bases fitting TRBD1. Germline CDR1 is KGHSH and CDR2 is LQKENI. The V gene end was trimmed by 1 base and the J gene end by 1 base; junction bases not matched to a gene: 19. The CDR3 has 22 residues.

Here the CDR3 DNA reads TGTGCCAGCAGTTTGGGGCCACAGGGAGCCTACGAGCAGTACTTC. Translating it yields CASSLGPQGAYEQYF. The chain joins TRBV28 to TRBJ2-7; the D gene is possibly TRBD1 (6 bases). This CDR3 region has 15 residues. Germline values: CDR1 MDHEN, CDR2 SYDVKM. The V end lost 3 bases, the J end lost 2 bases, and 14 bases lay between the germline ends.

This clone was detected only once. The chain combines TRBV4-1 with TRBJ2-7; D ambiguous. In germline, CDR1 is MGHRA, CDR2 YSYEKL. The CDR3 runs to 14 residues. The V end was cut by 0 bases, the J end by 3 bases, with 9 bases between. CDR3 coding DNA: TGCGCCAGCAGCCAAGATCGGAGCCGCTACGAGCAGTACTTC. Translating gives CASSQDRSRYEQYF.

V is TRBV9 and J is TRBJ2-4, with 10 bases aligning to TRBD1. Germline values: CDR1 SGDLS, CDR2 YYNGEE. The CDR3 runs to 18 residues. Losses at the gene ends were 3 bases for V and 1 base for J; bases not matched to a gene: 10. The CDR3 sequence: CASSDPPGTGEAKNIQYF. Here the CDR3 DNA reads TGTGCCAGCAGCGATCCTCCCGGGACAGGGGAGGCCAAAAACATTCAGTACTTC.

V and J are TRBV5-1 and TRBJ1-1, with TRBD1 matching 9 bases. V trimming: 4 bases; J trimming: 2 bases; junction bases outside the gene matches: 6. The CDR3 sequence is 15 residues long. CDR1 SGHRS and CDR2 YFSETQ come from the germline V gene. In nucleotides, the CDR3 is TGCGCCAGCAGCGCCGAACAGGGGGCTAACACTGAAGCTTTCTTT. It specifies CASSAEQGANTEAFF.

This sequence joins TRBV7-3 and TRBJ1-2; D is undetermined. The germline gives CDR1 SGHTA, CDR2 FQGTGA. The CDR3 consists of 15 residues. V lost 5 bases and J lost 0, with 13 bases in between. CDR3 residues: CASSQSGAPNYGYTF. The CDR3 DNA reads TGTGCCAGCAGCCAATCAGGTGCTCCTAACTATGGCTACACCTTC. Complete variable domain (other parts from reference TRBV7-3 and TRBJ1-2): GAGVSQTPSNKVTEKGKYVELRCDPISGHTALYWYRQSLGQGPEFLIYFQGTGAADDSGLPNDRFFAVRPEGSVSTLKIQRTERGDSAVYLCASSQSGAPNYGYTFGSGTRLTVV.

This chain connects TRBV15 to TRBJ1-3; D not certain. This CDR3 is built from 16 residues. Germline CDR1 and CDR2: LNHNV and YYDKDF (reference sequence). With 0 bases removed from V and 0 bases from J, the gap between germline ends came to 9 bases. The CDR3: CATSRDPGTSGNTIYF. CDR3 in DNA: TGTGCCACCAGCAGAGATCCAGGCACCTCTGGAAACACCATATATTTT.

The V call is TRBV5-4, the J call TRBJ2-6; D gene unclear. The CDR3 is 14 amino acids. The germline gives CDR1 SGHNT, CDR2 YYREEE (reference sequence). The V end was cut by 3 bases, the J end by 0 bases, with 4 bases between. The CDR3 region is CASSSRSGANVLTF. The CDR3 nucleotides read TGTGCCAGCAGCTCGCGCTCTGGGGCCAACGTCCTGACTTTC. The full variable domain, rest sourced from reference TRBV5-4 and TRBJ2-6, is ETGVTQSPTHLIKTRGQQVTLRCSSQSGHNTVSWYQQALGQGPQFIFQYYREEENGRGNFPPRFSGLQFPNYSSELNVNALELDDSALYLCASSSRSGANVLTFGAGSRLTVL.

The chain joins TRBV6-6 to TRBJ1-1; no definite D call. Germline-derived CDR1 and CDR2 are MNHNY and SVGAGI (reference sequence). The CDR3 covers 14 residues. The germline V and J ends were trimmed by 6 bases and 1 base, with 12 bases remaining between them. The CDR3 DNA is TGTGCCAGCAGGGGCCTTGGGAGGAACACTGAAGCTTTCTTT. Amino acid sequence: CASRGLGRNTEAFF.

The rearrangement uses TRBV6-2 or TRBV6-3 and TRBJ2-1; 9 bases agree with TRBD2. Germline V gene data show CDR1 as MNHEY and CDR2 as SVGEGT. V lost 5 bases, J lost 5 bases, and 7 bases stayed unmatched. The CDR3 is 15 residues long. The CDR3 spells CASSLRAGGNNEQFF. DNA of the CDR3: TGTGCCAGCAGTCTGAGGGCGGGGGGGAACAATGAGCAGTTCTTC.

The chain employs TRBV25-1 and TRBJ1-2; D not certain. V lost 3 bases to trimming and J lost 7 bases, with 9 bases between them. Germline loops: CDR1 MGHDK, CDR2 SYGVNS. This CDR3 is built from 12 residues. The CDR3 DNA follows: TGTGCCAGCAGTGACTCAGGAGGTGGCTACACCTTC. Residues: CASSDSGGGYTF.

This chain joins TRBV15 and TRBJ1-2; 7 nucleotides line up with TRBD1. From germline, CDR1 is LNHNV and CDR2 YYDKDF (reference sequence). This CDR3 region has 15 residues. J lost 3 bases, V lost 3 bases, and 7 bases had no gene match. DNA for the CDR3: TGTGCCACCAGCAGGACTACAGGGGTATACTATGGCTACACCTTC. This codes for CATSRTTGVYYGYTF.

The chain joins TRBV28 to TRBJ2-7, with 9 nucleotides matching TRBD2. Looked up from germline, CDR1 is MDHEN and CDR2 is SYDVKM. The CDR3 loop spans 15 amino acids. Losses at the gene ends were 7 bases for V and 2 bases for J; bases not matched to a gene: 9. CDR3 in DNA: TGTGCCAGCATCTCGGGACCTAGCGGGACCTACGAGCAGTACTTC. Its protein is CASISGPSGTYEQYF.

This clone showed up just a few times. The chain links TRBV3-1 (or the pseudogene TRBV3-2) to TRBJ1-2, with 7 bases fitting TRBD1. From germline, CDR1 is LGHDT and CDR2 YNNKEL (reference sequence). The CDR3 is 15 amino acids. J was trimmed by 7 bases and V by 4 bases; bases with no gene match: 12. Here the CDR3 DNA reads TGTGCCAGCAGCCTTCTTTCGACAGGGTCGGGTGGCTACACCTTC. Translating gives CASSLLSTGSGGYTF.

The V call is TRBV7-9, the J call TRBJ1-1, with D possibly being TRBD1 (6 bases). The V end lost 5 bases, the J end lost 1 base, and 11 bases lay between the germline ends. The CDR3 is made up of 14 amino acids. Germline V CDR1 and CDR2: SEHNR, FQNEAQ (reference sequence). In DNA, the CDR3 is TGTGCCAGCAGCCCAGGGGTACCGAACACTGAAGCTTTCTTT. It specifies CASSPGVPNTEAFF.

The rearrangement links TRBV7-3 to TRBJ2-3; TRBD2 might be the D (6 bases). Trimming stripped 3 bases from V and 2 bases from J, with 9 bases between. From germline, CDR1 is SGHTA and CDR2 FQGTGA. The CDR3 extends over 14 amino acids. The DNA of the CDR3 is TGTGCCAGCAGCTTCGGCGGGAACACAGATACGCAGTATTTT. Amino acid sequence: CASSFGGNTDTQYF.

The chain uses TRBV12-3 or TRBV12-4 and TRBJ2-3; the D is unclear. Trimming left V 7 bases short and J 6 bases short, with 14 bases between. The CDR3 loop spans 13 amino acids. This chain's CDR3 is CASTSLQSDTQYF. Here the CDR3 DNA reads TGTGCCAGCACTTCCCTCCAGTCGGATACGCAGTATTTT.

The chain carries TRBV5-1 and TRBJ2-1; D is ambiguous. Per germline, CDR1 SGHRS and CDR2 YFSETQ. The CDR3 is 12 residues long. The V end was cut by 4 bases, the J end by 6 bases, with 8 bases between. The CDR3 here is CASSLTSNEQFF. As DNA, the CDR3 is TGCGCCAGCAGCCTTACCAGCAATGAGCAGTTCTTC.

The chain combines TRBV6-5 with TRBJ2-1, with D maybe TRBD1 (10 bases). The V gene lost 11 bases and the J gene lost 15 bases, with 26 bases spanning the gap. Germline CDR1 reads MNHEY; CDR2 reads SVGAGI. This CDR3 is 13 amino acids long. The CDR3 here is CAAGGTGAFRGFF. CDR3 sequence (DNA): TGTGCCGCGGGAGGGACAGGGGCGTTCAGGGGGTTCTTC.

V and J are TRBV7-9 and TRBJ2-7; D is ambiguous. Trimming removed 1 base from V and 0 bases from J, with 7 bases in between. This CDR3 region has 14 residues. CDR1 SEHNR and CDR2 FQNEAQ come from the germline V gene (reference sequence). Here the CDR3 reads CASSLGLVSYEQYF. The CDR3 DNA reads TGTGCCAGCAGCTTAGGGCTCGTCTCCTACGAGCAGTACTTC.

This chain connects TRBV19 to TRBJ1-5; maybe TRBD1 (5 bases). The V gene's germline CDR1 is LNHDA and CDR2 SQIVND (reference sequence). This CDR3 has 13 amino acids. The V gene lost 6 bases and the J gene lost 5 bases, with 11 bases spanning the gap. In DNA form, the CDR3 reads TGTGCCAGTAGGGAACAGGCCGATCAGCCCCAGCATTTT. It encodes CASREQADQPQHF.

The chain joins TRBV5-4 to TRBJ2-3, with TRBD1 identical over 7 bases. Germline lookup yields CDR1 SGHNT and CDR2 YYREEE (reference sequence). The CDR3 sequence is 15 residues long. Losses at the gene ends were 3 bases for V and 2 bases for J; bases not matched to a gene: 6. The chain's CDR3 is CASSSRQGLTDTQYF. The CDR3 DNA follows: TGTGCCAGCAGCTCAAGACAGGGTCTCACAGATACGCAGTATTTT.

The chain joins TRBV7-3 to TRBJ2-3, with TRBD2 matching 12 bases. The CDR3 totals 18 residues. Germline V gives CDR1 SGHTA, CDR2 FQGTGA. J was trimmed by 2 bases and V by 0 bases; bases with no gene match: 6. In DNA form, the CDR3 reads TGTGCCAGCAGCTTAACGGGGAGGACTAGCGGGATCACAGATACGCAGTATTTT. It codes for CASSLTGRTSGITDTQYF. Using reference TRBV7-3 and TRBJ2-3 for the parts outside the CDR3, the full variable domain is GAGVSQTPSNKVTEKGKYVELRCDPISGHTALYWYRQSLGQGPEFLIYFQGTGAADDSGLPNDRFFAVRPEGSVSTLKIQRTERGDSAVYLCASSLTGRTSGITDTQYFGPGTRLTVL.

This chain joins TRBV19 and TRBJ2-2; 8 bases are a match to TRBD1. CDR1 is LNHDA, CDR2 SQIVND, per germline (reference sequence). The CDR3 is 15 residues long. V dropped 4 bases and J dropped 1; count of bases not matched to a gene: 2. CDR3 in amino acids: CASSTDRGNTGELFF. The DNA of the CDR3 is TGTGCCAGTAGTACCGACAGGGGGAACACCGGGGAGCTGTTTTTT.

V usage is TRBV7-2 and J usage is TRBJ2-1, with 8 bases matching TRBD1. The J segment lost 4 bases and the V segment lost 1 base, leaving 9 bases of the junction unmatched. There are 17 residues in the CDR3. Germline loops: CDR1 SGHTA, CDR2 FQGNSA. CDR3: CASSLGGQGIRYNEQFF. The CDR3 DNA follows: TGTGCCAGCAGCTTAGGAGGACAGGGTATACGGTACAATGAGCAGTTCTTC.